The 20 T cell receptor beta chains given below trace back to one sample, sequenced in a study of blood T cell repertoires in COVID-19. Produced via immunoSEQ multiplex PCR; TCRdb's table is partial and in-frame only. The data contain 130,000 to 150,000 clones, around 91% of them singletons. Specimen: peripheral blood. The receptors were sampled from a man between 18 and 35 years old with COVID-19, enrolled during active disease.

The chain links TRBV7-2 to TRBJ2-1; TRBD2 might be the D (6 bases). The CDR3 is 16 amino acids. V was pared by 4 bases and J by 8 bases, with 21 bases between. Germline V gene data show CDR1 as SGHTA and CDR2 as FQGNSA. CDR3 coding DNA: TGTGCCAGCAGCTCCGTGGGCGCGGGAAAGTCGGATGAGCAGTTCTTC. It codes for CASSSVGAGKSDEQFF.

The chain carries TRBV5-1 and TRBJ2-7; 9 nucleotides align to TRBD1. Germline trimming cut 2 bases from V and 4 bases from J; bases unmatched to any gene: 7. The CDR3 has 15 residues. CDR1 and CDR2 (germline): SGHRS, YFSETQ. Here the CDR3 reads CASSFFGTGRYEQYF. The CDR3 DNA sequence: TGCGCCAGCAGCTTCTTCGGGACAGGGAGGTACGAGCAGTACTTC.

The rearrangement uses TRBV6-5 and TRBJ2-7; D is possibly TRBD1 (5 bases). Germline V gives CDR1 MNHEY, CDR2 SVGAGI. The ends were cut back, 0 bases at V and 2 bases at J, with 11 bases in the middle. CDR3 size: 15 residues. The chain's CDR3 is CASSYSGDSPYEQYF. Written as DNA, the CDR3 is TGTGCCAGCAGTTACTCGGGTGACAGCCCCTACGAGCAGTACTTC.

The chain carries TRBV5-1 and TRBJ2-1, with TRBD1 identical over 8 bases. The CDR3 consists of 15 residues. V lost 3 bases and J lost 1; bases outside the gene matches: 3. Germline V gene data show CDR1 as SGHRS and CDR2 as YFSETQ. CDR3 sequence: CASSSRGQSYNEQFF. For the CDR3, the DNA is TGCGCCAGCAGCTCCAGGGGGCAATCCTACAATGAGCAGTTCTTC.

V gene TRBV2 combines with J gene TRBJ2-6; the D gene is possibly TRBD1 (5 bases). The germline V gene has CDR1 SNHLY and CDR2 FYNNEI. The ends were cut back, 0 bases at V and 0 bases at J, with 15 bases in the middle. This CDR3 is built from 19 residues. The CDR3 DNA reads TGTGCCAGCAGTGAAGCTCTTTGGTATGACAGCTCTGGGGCCAACGTCCTGACTTTC. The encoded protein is CASSEALWYDSSGANVLTF.

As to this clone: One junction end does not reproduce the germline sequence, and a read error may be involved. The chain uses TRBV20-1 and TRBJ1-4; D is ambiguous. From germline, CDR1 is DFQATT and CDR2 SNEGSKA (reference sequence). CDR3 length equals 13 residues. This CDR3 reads CSASTEMTEKLLF. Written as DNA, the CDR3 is TGCAGTGCTAGTACAGAAATGACGGAAAAACTGCTTTTT.

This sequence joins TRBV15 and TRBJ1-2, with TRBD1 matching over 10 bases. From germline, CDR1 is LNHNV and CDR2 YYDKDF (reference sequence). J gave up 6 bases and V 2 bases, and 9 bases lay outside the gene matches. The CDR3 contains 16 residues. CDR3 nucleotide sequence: TGTGCCACCAGCAGACCGCCGGGACAGGGGAGGGATGGCTACACCTTC. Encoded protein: CATSRPPGQGRDGYTF.

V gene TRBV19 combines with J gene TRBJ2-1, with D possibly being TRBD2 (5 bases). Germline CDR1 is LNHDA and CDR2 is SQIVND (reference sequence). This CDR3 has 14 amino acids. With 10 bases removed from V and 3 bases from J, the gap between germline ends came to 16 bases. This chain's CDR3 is CATNSVGDYNEQFF. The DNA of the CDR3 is TGTGCCACTAATAGCGTTGGGGACTACAATGAGCAGTTCTTC. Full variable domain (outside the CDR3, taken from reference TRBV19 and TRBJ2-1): DGGITQSPKYLFRKEGQNVTLSCEQNLNHDAMYWYRQDPGQGLRLIYYSQIVNDFQKGDIAEGYSVSREKKESFPLTVTSAQKNPTAFYLCATNSVGDYNEQFFGPGTRLTVL.

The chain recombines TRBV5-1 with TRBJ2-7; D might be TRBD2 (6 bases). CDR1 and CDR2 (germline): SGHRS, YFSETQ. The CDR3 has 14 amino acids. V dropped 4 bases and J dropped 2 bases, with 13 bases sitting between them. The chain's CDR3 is CASSPRDFAYEQYF. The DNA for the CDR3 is TGCGCCAGCAGCCCAAGGGACTTTGCCTACGAGCAGTACTTC.

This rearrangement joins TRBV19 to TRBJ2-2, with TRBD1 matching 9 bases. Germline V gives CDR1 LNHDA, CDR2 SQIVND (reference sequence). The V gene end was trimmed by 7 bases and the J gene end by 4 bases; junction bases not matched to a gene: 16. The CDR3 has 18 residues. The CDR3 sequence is CASKEGRDRVFFTGELFF. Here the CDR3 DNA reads TGTGCCAGTAAAGAGGGTCGGGACAGGGTTTTTTTCACCGGGGAGCTGTTTTTT.

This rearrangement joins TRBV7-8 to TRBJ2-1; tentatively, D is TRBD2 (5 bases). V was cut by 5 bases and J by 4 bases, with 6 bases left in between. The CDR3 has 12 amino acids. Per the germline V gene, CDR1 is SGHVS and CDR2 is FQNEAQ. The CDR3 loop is CASSPGYNEQFF. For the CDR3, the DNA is TGTGCCAGCAGCCCGGGATACAATGAGCAGTTCTTC.

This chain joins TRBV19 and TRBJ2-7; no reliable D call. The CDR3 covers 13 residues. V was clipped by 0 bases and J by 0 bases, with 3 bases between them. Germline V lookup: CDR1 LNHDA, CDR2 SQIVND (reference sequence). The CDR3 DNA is TGTGCCAGTAGTATAGACAGCTCCTACGAGCAGTACTTC. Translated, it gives CASSIDSSYEQYF.

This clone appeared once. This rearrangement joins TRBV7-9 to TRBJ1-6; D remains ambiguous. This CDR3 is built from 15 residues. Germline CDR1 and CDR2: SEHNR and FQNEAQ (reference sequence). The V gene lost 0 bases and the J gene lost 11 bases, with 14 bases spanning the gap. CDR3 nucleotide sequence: TGTGCCAGCAGCTTAGCGGGCCAGCGAGGGCCACCCCTCCACTTT. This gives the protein CASSLAGQRGPPLHF.

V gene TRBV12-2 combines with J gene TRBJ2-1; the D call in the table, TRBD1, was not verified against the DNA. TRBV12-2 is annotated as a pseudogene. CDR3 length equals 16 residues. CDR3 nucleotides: TGTGCAAGTCGCTTAGTCTGCGGGACAGTCTACAATGAGCAGTTCTTC. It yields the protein CASRLVCGTVYNEQFF.

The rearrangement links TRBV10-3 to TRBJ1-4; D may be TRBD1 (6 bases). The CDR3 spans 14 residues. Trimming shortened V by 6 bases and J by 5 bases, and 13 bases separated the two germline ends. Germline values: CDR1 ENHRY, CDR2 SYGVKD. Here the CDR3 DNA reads TGTGCCATCAGCGCGGACAGCCGGAATGAAAAACTGTTTTTT. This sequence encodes CAISADSRNEKLFF.

CDR3 protein: CASSLRSGWPGDEQFF. CDR3 nucleotides: TGTGCCAGCAGCTTAAGGTCCGGGTGGCCGGGTGATGAGCAGTTCTTC. The chain employs TRBV7-2 and TRBJ2-1; D not resolved. V lost 2 bases to trimming and J lost 8 bases, with 19 bases between them. The germline CDR1 and CDR2 sequences are SGHTA and FQGNSA. The CDR3 is 16 amino acids.

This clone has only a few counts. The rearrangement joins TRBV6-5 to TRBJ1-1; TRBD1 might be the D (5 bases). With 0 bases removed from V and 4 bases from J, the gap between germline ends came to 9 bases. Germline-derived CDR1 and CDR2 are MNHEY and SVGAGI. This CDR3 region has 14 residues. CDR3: CASSYSGQITEAFF. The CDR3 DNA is TGTGCCAGCAGTTACTCGGGGCAGATCACTGAAGCTTTCTTT.

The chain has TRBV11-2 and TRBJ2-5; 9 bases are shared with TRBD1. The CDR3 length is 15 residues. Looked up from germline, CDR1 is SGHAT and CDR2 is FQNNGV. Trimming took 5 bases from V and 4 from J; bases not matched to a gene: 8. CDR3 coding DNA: TGTGCCAGCAGCATCCCACTGGGACAGGGAGAGACCCAGTACTTC. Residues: CASSIPLGQGETQYF. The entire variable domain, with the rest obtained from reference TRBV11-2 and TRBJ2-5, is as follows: EAGVAQSPRYKIIEKRQSVAFWCNPISGHATLYWYQQILGQGPKLLIQFQNNGVVDDSQLPKDRFSAERLKGVDSTLKIQPAKLEDSAVYLCASSIPLGQGETQYFGPGTRLLVL.

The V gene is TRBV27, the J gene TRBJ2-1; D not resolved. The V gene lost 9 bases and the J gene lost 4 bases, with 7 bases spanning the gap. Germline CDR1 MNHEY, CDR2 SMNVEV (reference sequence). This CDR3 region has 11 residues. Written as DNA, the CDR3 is TGTGCCAGTGCACTTTACAATGAGCAGTTCTTC. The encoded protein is CASALYNEQFF.

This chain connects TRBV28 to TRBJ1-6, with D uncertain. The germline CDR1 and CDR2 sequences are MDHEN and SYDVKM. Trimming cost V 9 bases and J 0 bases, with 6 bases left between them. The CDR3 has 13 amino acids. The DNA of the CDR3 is TGTGCCAGTTATAGCTCCTATAATTCACCCCTCCACTTT. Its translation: CASYSSYNSPLHF.